Listed below are T cell receptor beta chains from one sample, sequenced in a study of blood T cells in healthy people across ages. A single record per CDR3 protein comes from TCRdb applying MiXCR to the 5' RACE reads. The sample records roughly 1.6 million distinct CDR3 sequences, almost 35% being singletons. The sequenced material came from blood. The receptors originated from a woman in her thirties in good health. CDR3s include the opening cysteine and the closing phenylalanine or tryptophan. The D gene is left open where the match is weak. Size values are once, few and many counts, or a class for expanded clones, and some rows have none.

abundance | j_gene | v_gene | d_gene | CDR3aa | CDR3nt
- | TRBJ2-4 | TRBV20-1 | - | CSARGPLVLGGIQYF | TGCAGTGCTAGAGGCCCCCTAGTCCTAGGCGGCATTCAGTACTTC
- | TRBJ2-3 | TRBV5-1 | TRBD1 | CASSSVPGQGATQYF | TGCGCCAGCAGCTCCGTCCCGGGACAGGGGGCTACGCAGTATTTT
- | TRBJ1-6 | TRBV6-1 | - | CASSEFTGRNSPLHF | TGTGCCAGCAGTGAATTCACAGGGCGGAATTCACCCCTCCACTTT
few | TRBJ1-2 | TRBV7-7 | TRBD1 | CASSPLTGTTYGYTF | TGTGCCAGCAGCCCCTTGACAGGGACGACCTATGGCTACACCTTC
few | TRBJ2-7 | TRBV7-8 | - | CASSLRPGPGRSKEQYF | TGTGCCAGCAGCTTACGTCCGGGGCCAGGGCGATCCAAAGAGCAGTACTTC
- | TRBJ2-5 | TRBV7-8 | TRBD1 | CASSLIERGRGETQYF | TGTGCCAGCAGCTTGATCGAAAGGGGGCGCGGGGAGACCCAGTACTTC
- | TRBJ2-7 | TRBV20-1 | TRBD1 | CSARQGWRNEQYF | TGCAGTGCTCGACAGGGATGGCGGAACGAGCAGTACTTC
- | TRBJ1-2 | TRBV27 | - | CASRIRGTDYGYTF | TGTGCCAGTAGGATACGGGGGACGGACTATGGCTACACCTTC
few | TRBJ2-7 | TRBV20-1 | - | CSARVEWGSSYEQYF | TGCAGTGCTAGGGTGGAGTGGGGAAGCTCCTACGAGCAGTACTTC
once | TRBJ2-5 | TRBV5-5 | - | CARSLFPGPGETQYF | TGTGCCCGCAGCTTGTTCCCCGGCCCGGGGGAGACCCAGTACTTC
few | TRBJ2-3 | TRBV20-1 | - | CSAREDRSADTQYF | TGCAGTGCCCGGGAGGACAGGAGCGCAGATACGCAGTATTTT
many | TRBJ1-1 | TRBV29-1 | - | CSADSLNTEAFF | TGCAGCGCGGACAGCCTGAACACTGAAGCTTTCTTT
- | TRBJ2-1 | TRBV12-3/TRBV12-4 | TRBD1 | CVSNSGTVFPGFF | TGTGTCAGCAACTCCGGGACAGTTTTTCCCGGGTTCTTC